The source of this TCR beta chain is a study of blood T cell repertoires in COVID-19 (dated by TCRdb to 2020 to 2021). General notes on the study: Samples from collaborators originated in the United States, Italy and Spain and spanned both the acute and convalescent phases of COVID-19. The material from the prospective study consisted of cDNA or gDNA derived from T cells, B-cell-depleted T cells, or PBMCs. Subjects who had been exposed to COVID-19, were actively infected with it, or had recovered from it provided the deeply sampled blood TCRbeta repertoires that made up the dataset. The repertoires were released in a freely available public database intended as a resource for research on the immune response to SARS-CoV-2. The samples were drawn from the first 160 participants of the ongoing ImmuneRACE study and from 950 to 1,500 subjects provided by 6 global collaborators. Sample metadata almost always included a de-identified subject ID, COVID-19 status, age in years and sex. Where available, HLA class I and class II types were obtained from metadata supplied by the sample provider rather than from assay-based typing.

The CDR3 goes from the cysteine to the phenylalanine over 13 residues. Only the CDR3 part of the read is kept: 39 bases, read in frame from the first base. CDR1 SNHLY and CDR2 FYNNEI are derived from the germline V gene. After removal of 10 bases from V and 1 base from J, the junction retains 6 bases not matched to a gene. TCRbeta CDR3 regions were amplified from genomic DNA by means of the immunoSEQ Assay, a bias-controlled multiplex PCR. The study's processing was this. Within the assay, amplification of reference gene primers was used to estimate how many nucleated cells each sample contained. Sequence reads were collapsed and filtered to measure the absolute abundance of every unique TCRbeta CDR3 rearrangement. For each sample, productive Simpson clonality was calculated as the square root of Simpson's diversity index across productive rearrangements. Entries here come from immuneACCESS through TCRdb and include only in-frame sequences with V and J called. Some clones fail to appear in such tables; in the studies checked, an unresolved V gene covers under half of the shortfall, and the cause of the remainder is unknown. From that table come the V and J calls and clone size; the DNA was used to work out D and trimming. The sample records some 200,000 clones, approximately 81% of which are singletons. Over 9.5% of the sample rests with the top ten.

For this clone: Its antigen target is currently unknown. Base-call qualities are not available, and no considerably larger clone is one nucleotide away.

General findings and caveats noted by the study authors: The amount of clinical and demographic metadata varied by source and participant and was provided uncurated.

At one collaborating source in Seattle, patients were enrolled during active infection and were followed longitudinally through the course of disease. The collaborating institutions used their own protocols to collect whole blood in K2EDTA tubes. For TCRbeta analysis, collaborators shipped samples in one of three forms: frozen whole blood, isolated PBMCs, or DNA extracted from either of those sample types. Material: peripheral blood. The chain is encoded by TRBV2 joined to TRBJ1-1; 7 bases in the junction line up with TRBD1. The clonotype comes from an elderly woman with COVID-19, enrolled during active disease. DNA sequence: TGTGCCACCCAGGGGGACAGGAACACTGAAGCTTTCTTT. The translation is CATQGDRNTEAFF.